This TCR beta chain was sequenced during a study of shared clonotypes between healthy human individuals. Points from the study as a whole: Some clonotypes were shared by all four sorted-subset donors, while others were not shared. The non-shared ones had lower generation probabilities than the shared ones. Clonotype sharing across a few donors was observed for about 4.8% of naive CD4 clonotypes. Naive subsets generally had larger estimated richness than memory subsets.

This clone has a single count. Its antigen is as yet unknown. The input for sorted-subset replicate PCRs was around 0.2 ug DNA, 25,000 to 35,000 T cell genomes. Profiled with immunoSEQ multiplex PCR; TCRdb holds only in-frame clones, not every one. The top ten hold 0.067% of the sample, which has 190,000 or so clones, about 93% seen once. CDR3 length equals 15 residues. Per germline, CDR1 SGHDN and CDR2 FVKESK. Trimming stripped 3 bases from V and 1 base from J, with 12 bases between. V is TRBV14 and J is TRBJ1-1; D perhaps matches TRBD1 (6 bases). The receptor comes from a woman under 40 in good health. What was sequenced was naive CD4+ T cells sorted from blood. Subset of the sample: CD45RA+ positively selected. The CDR3: CASSQRTDQNTEAFF. DNA of the CDR3: TGTGCCAGCAGCCAGAGGACAGACCAGAACACTGAAGCTTTCTTT.